The clone carrying this TCR beta chain appeared a few times. Its antigen is not known. The data stem from a study of blood T cells in healthy people across ages. Study outcomes and limitations: PBMCs left unsorted prevented a conclusive naive versus antigen-experienced comparison.

Each sample yielded at least 6.5 million isolated PBMCs. There are 15 residues in the CDR3. With 6 bases clipped from V and 2 bases from J, the junction kept 5 bases outside the gene matches. The germline CDR1 and CDR2 sequences are SGHTA and FQGNSA. Alongside a J-beta primer mix, a sample-barcoded 5' primer served in a second PCR lasting about 6 to 11 cycles. TCRdb independently ran MiXCR on the 5' RACE reads; one entry per CDR3 protein. The sample includes some 800,000 distinct CDR3 sequences, roughly 44% seen only once; the top ten take roughly 18%. This TCR was recovered from a man in his 60s in good health. This sequence joins TRBV7-2 and TRBJ2-5; 11 bases agree with TRBD2. Material: blood. CDR3 nucleotides: TGTGCCAGCAGACGACTAGCGGGGCGTCAAGAGACCCAGTACTTC. Translated: CASRRLAGRQETQYF.